The rows below give T cell receptor beta chains drawn from one sample of a study of blood T cell repertoires in COVID-19. Method: immunoSEQ multiplex PCR; TCRdb's copy keeps in-frame clones and lacks some. In the table there are 200,000 to 300,000 clones, roughly four fifths of which are singletons. Material: peripheral blood. The source is a woman in her sixties or seventies with acute or convalescent COVID-19. The CDR3 runs from the conserved cysteine through the conserved F or W. The D gene is left open where the match is weak. The size entry is marked missing in some rows and otherwise reads once, few, many or a size class.

. | TRBJ2-3 | few | TRBV10-2 | TGCGCCAGCAGTGATTTGAGAAGACTAAACACAGATACGCAGTATTTT | CASSDLRRLNTDTQYF
. | TRBJ1-3 | once | TRBV7-2 | TGTGCCAGCAGCACCGGACTCATGAGCTCTGGAAACACCATATATTTT | CASSTGLMSSGNTIYF
. | TRBJ1-5 | . | TRBV6-6 | TGTGCCAGCCGACGTGAGGATCAGCCCCAGCATTTT | CASRREDQPQHF
TRBD2 | TRBJ2-3 | . | TRBV5-1 | TGCGCCAGCAGCTTGGCCCTGGCTAGCGGGGGTGATACGCAGTATTTT | CASSLALASGGDTQYF
. | TRBJ2-1 | . | TRBV27 | TGTGCCAGCAGTTTATACCCGGAGGATGAGCAGTTCTTC | CASSLYPEDEQFF
. | TRBJ1-5 | . | TRBV3-1/TRBV3-2 | TGTGCCAGCAGCCAAGGGGTAGGGGCCAATCAGCCCCAGCATTTT | CASSQGVGANQPQHF
. | TRBJ1-2 | . | TRBV7-8 | TGTGCCAGCACCCACACGACGGACTACTATGGCTACACCTTC | CASTHTTDYYGYTF
TRBD1 | TRBJ1-4 | . | TRBV6-5 | TGTGCCAGCAACGAGAGGGGGCTGGGGGAAAAACTGTTTTTT | CASNERGLGEKLFF
. | TRBJ2-7 | . | TRBV7-2 | TGTGCCAGCAGCCGCCCGGGACACCCCTACGAGCAGTACTTC | CASSRPGHPYEQYF
TRBD1 | TRBJ2-3 | . | TRBV5-4 | TGTGCCAGCAGCTACCCCGGGACAGGGGCAGATACGCAGTATTTT | CASSYPGTGADTQYF
. | TRBJ1-1 | . | TRBV7-8 | TGTGCCAGCAGCTTAGCTTGGGCGCCGAACACTGAAGCTTTCTTT | CASSLAWAPNTEAFF
TRBD1 | TRBJ2-3 | . | TRBV9 | TGTGCCAGCAGCGCCTCAGGGGGCGGGACAGGTACGCAGTATTTT | CASSASGGGTGTQYF
TRBD1 | TRBJ1-5 | . | TRBV27 | TGTGCCAGCAGTTTCGGCCAGGGGGGCAATCAGCCCCAGCATTTT | CASSFGQGGNQPQHF
TRBD1 | TRBJ1-4 | few | TRBV6-5 | TGTGCCAGCATAGACAGGGCCAGCGGTGAAAAACTGTTTTTT | CASIDRASGEKLFF
. | TRBJ1-1 | . | TRBV11-3 | TGTGCCAGCAGCTTAGAACGGGGCACTGAAGCTTTCTTT | CASSLERGTEAFF
TRBD1 | TRBJ1-2 | . | TRBV12-3/TRBV12-4 | TGTGCCAGCAGTGGACAGGGGCCCTATGGCTACACCTTC | CASSGQGPYGYTF
. | TRBJ1-1 | . | TRBV6-6 | TGTGCCAGCAGTCCCTCCCTGAACACTGAAGCTTTCTTT | CASSPSLNTEAFF
. | TRBJ1-2 | . | TRBV13 | TGTGCCAGCAGCTTAGCCGCAGGCTATGGCTACACCTTC | CASSLAAGYGYTF
TRBD1 | TRBJ2-7 | . | TRBV6-6 | TGTGCCAGCAGTCTATCCCGACAGGGATGGACCTACGAGCAGTACTTC | CASSLSRQGWTYEQYF
. | TRBJ2-7 | once | TRBV12-5 | TGTGCTAGTGGTTTGCCACAGTCGTGGAACACTCCTTTTGAGCAGTACTTC | CASGLPQSWNTPFEQYF
. | TRBJ1-2 | . | TRBV5-1 | TGCGCCAGCAGCTTGGCCTGGGCAGGGACATATGGCTACACCTTC | CASSLAWAGTYGYTF
TRBD1 | TRBJ1-1 | once | TRBV12-3/TRBV12-4 | TGTGCCAGCAGCACGACAGGGTCCCGTGCTTTCTTT | CASSTTGSRAFF
. | TRBJ2-3 | . | TRBV5-6 | TGTGCCAGCAGCCCGGGACTTAGCACAGATACGCAGTATTTT | CASSPGLSTDTQYF
. | TRBJ1-2 | . | TRBV3-1/TRBV3-2 | TGTGCCAGCAGCCAAAGGGGGTCTTCAACGGGCTATGGCTACACCTTC | CASSQRGSSTGYGYTF
TRBD1 | TRBJ1-1 | . | TRBV19 | TGTGCCAGTAGTGGACAGGGAATGAGGAGCACTGAAGCTTTCTTT | CASSGQGMRSTEAFF
. | TRBJ1-3 | . | TRBV10-3 | TGTGCCATCAGGGTAGGGGAACGTTCAGGAAACACCATATATTTT | CAIRVGERSGNTIYF
TRBD2 | TRBJ2-3 | . | TRBV11-1 | TGTGCCAGCAGCTTAATGCCTAGCGGGGGGCAGGGGCAGTATTTT | CASSLMPSGGQGQYF
. | TRBJ1-5 | . | TRBV4-3 | TGCGCCAGCAGCCAAGGACAGAGCTTGCAGCCCCAGCATTTT | CASSQGQSLQPQHF
. | TRBJ1-1 | . | TRBV5-1 | TGCGCCAGCACCATCCTGGGAGGGGGGAACACTGAAGCTTTCTTT | CASTILGGGNTEAFF
TRBD1 | TRBJ2-7 | . | TRBV24-1 | TGTGCCACCAGCTCCCCCGGACAGGCCCACGAGCAGTACTTC | CATSSPGQAHEQYF
TRBD1 | TRBJ1-1 | . | TRBV27 | TGTGCCAGCAGGAACCCCCCGGGACAGGGTAGCACTGAAGCTTTCTTT | CASRNPPGQGSTEAFF
. | TRBJ2-3 | . | TRBV27 | TGTGCCAGCAGTTTAGATATGAGGGCAGATACGCAGTATTTT | CASSLDMRADTQYF
TRBD1 | TRBJ2-7 | . | TRBV5-1 | TGCGCCAGCAGCTTGGACAGGGGCTACGAGCAGTACTTC | CASSLDRGYEQYF
. | TRBJ1-1 | . | TRBV18 | TGTGCCAGCTCACCAGGTGGGGGCGTCACTGAAGCTTTCTTT | CASSPGGGVTEAFF
. | TRBJ2-7 | . | TRBV3-1/TRBV3-2 | TGTGCCAGCAGCCAAGAATCTCATGGCAGGAAGTACTTC | CASSQESHGRKYF
. | TRBJ1-3 | few | TRBV3-1/TRBV3-2 | TGTGCCAGCAGCCGATATTCTCCACCTAATGTTCCGGGCTCTGGAAACACCATATATTTT | CASSRYSPPNVPGSGNTIYF
TRBD1 | TRBJ1-1 | . | TRBV2 | TGTGCCAGCATGAGGGACAGGGGAGGAGCTGAAGCTTTCTTT | CASMRDRGGAEAFF
. | TRBJ2-7 | . | TRBV5-1 | TGCGCCAGCAGCTTGGGGGCGGGGAATATCGGGTTTAACGAGCAGTACTTC | CASSLGAGNIGFNEQYF
. | TRBJ1-1 | . | TRBV11-1 | TGTGCCAGCAGCTTCGCTGGGGGGACTGAAGCTTTCTTT | CASSFAGGTEAFF
. | TRBJ1-1 | . | TRBV11-1 | TGTGCCAGCCAAGGCGGTACTAAGGCCTCGGCTTTCTTT | CASQGGTKASAFF
. | TRBJ2-7 | . | TRBV5-1 | TGCGCCAGCAGCTTGGCCCCAGGGGTCACCTACGAGCAGTACTTC | CASSLAPGVTYEQYF
. | TRBJ2-7 | . | TRBV3-1/TRBV3-2 | TGTGCCAGCAGCCAAGATAACAGCCTTTACGAGAGCAAGAACTTC | CASSQDNSLYESKNF
. | TRBJ1-4 | . | TRBV9 | TGTGCCAGCGGTGAGGGGGTCAGGGCTAATGAAAAACTGTTTTTT | CASGEGVRANEKLFF
. | TRBJ1-2 | . | TRBV5-1 | TGCGCCAGCAGCCCGGATCCGGGATCTAACTATGGCTACACCTTC | CASSPDPGSNYGYTF
. | TRBJ2-3 | . | TRBV11-2 | TGTGCCAGCAGCTTAGTACCAGGGGCCACAGATACGCAGTATTTT | CASSLVPGATDTQYF
TRBD1 | TRBJ1-5 | . | TRBV4-1 | TGCGCCAGCAGCCAAGTCACCGGGACAGGGTCCAATCAGCCCCAGCATTTT | CASSQVTGTGSNQPQHF
. | TRBJ2-7 | . | TRBV29-1 | TGCAGCGCCGGGGACACACTCTACGAGCAGTACTTC | CSAGDTLYEQYF
. | TRBJ1-5 | . | TRBV3-1/TRBV3-2 | TGTGCCAGCAGCCAAGACGGGGTGAGCAATCAGCCCCAGCATTTT | CASSQDGVSNQPQHF
. | TRBJ1-1 | . | TRBV2 | TGTGCCAGCAGTTATGTAACAGGGCGAAACACTGAAGCTTTCTTT | CASSYVTGRNTEAFF
TRBD2 | TRBJ2-3 | few | TRBV5-1 | TGCGCCAGCAGCTTGTTGACTAGCGGGGGGGCATCTACGGATACGCAGTATTTT | CASSLLTSGGASTDTQYF
. | TRBJ1-1 | . | TRBV9 | TGTGCCAGCAGCGTAGCCCCAACAGGTTCGAACACTGAAGCTTTCTTT | CASSVAPTGSNTEAFF
TRBD1 | TRBJ1-1 | . | TRBV10-3 | TGTGCCATCAGTGACCGGGACAGATCCCCGAACACTGAAGCTTTCTTT | CAISDRDRSPNTEAFF
. | TRBJ1-5 | . | TRBV4-1 | TGCGCCAGCAGCCAAGGAGGGAATAGCAATCAGCCCCAGCATTTT | CASSQGGNSNQPQHF